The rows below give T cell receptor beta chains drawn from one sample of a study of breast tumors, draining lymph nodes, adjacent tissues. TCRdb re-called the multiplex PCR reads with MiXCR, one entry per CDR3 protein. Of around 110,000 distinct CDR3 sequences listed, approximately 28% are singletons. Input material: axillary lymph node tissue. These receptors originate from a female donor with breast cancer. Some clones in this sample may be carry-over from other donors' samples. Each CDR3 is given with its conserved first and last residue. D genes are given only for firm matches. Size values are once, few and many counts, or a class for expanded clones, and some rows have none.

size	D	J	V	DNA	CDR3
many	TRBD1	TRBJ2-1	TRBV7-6	TGTGCCAGCAGCACGACAGGGGGCTCCTACAATGAGCAGTTCTTC	CASSTTGGSYNEQFF
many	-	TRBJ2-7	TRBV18	TGTGCCAGCTCACCACCCCCACACTCCTACGAGCAGTACTTC	CASSPPPHSYEQYF
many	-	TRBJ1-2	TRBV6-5	TGTGCCAGCACCACGGGGGGGGACTATGGCTACACCTTC	CASTTGGDYGYTF
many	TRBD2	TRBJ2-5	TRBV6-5	TGTGCCAGCAGCTTCAATAGCGGGGGCCAGACCCAGTACTTC	CASSFNSGGQTQYF
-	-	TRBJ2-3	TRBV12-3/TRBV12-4	TGTGCCAGCAGTTTAGTGGGAGTTGCAGATACGCAGTATTTT	CASSLVGVADTQYF
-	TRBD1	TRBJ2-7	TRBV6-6	TGTGCCAGCAGAAAGGGACAGGGGACCTACGAGCAGTACTTC	CASRKGQGTYEQYF
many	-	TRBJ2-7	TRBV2	TGTGCCAGCAGGAGGTGGGAGCAGTACTTC	CASRRWEQYF
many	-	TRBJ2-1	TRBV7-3	TGTGCCAGCAGCCTGAAACACAGGGTTCGCTACAATGAGCAGTTCTTC	CASSLKHRVRYNEQFF
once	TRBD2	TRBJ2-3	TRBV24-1	TGTGCCACCAGATATCCAGCGGGGTCAACAGATACGCAGTATTTT	CATRYPAGSTDTQYF
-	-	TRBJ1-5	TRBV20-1	TGCAGCGTTGGGCAGTCTCAGCACCAGCCCCAGCATTTT	CSVGQSQHQPQHF
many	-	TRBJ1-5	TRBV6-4	TGTGCCAGCGGGGCGAATCAGCCCCAGCATTTT	CASGANQPQHF
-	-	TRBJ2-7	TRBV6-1	TGTGCCAGCCGTCTCAATAGAGACCCCTCCTACGAGCAGTACTTC	CASRLNRDPSYEQYF
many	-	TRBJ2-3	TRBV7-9	TGTGCCAGCAGCCCTTTGCAACTAGGGCGTCCAGATACGCAGTATTTT	CASSPLQLGRPDTQYF
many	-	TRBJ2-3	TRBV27	TGTGCCAGCAGTGAAAAAACATCCACAGATACGCAGTATTTT	CASSEKTSTDTQYF
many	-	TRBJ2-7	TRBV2	TGTGCCAGCACCCAAAGAGGGGGACGGCCGCACTTC	CASTQRGGRPHF
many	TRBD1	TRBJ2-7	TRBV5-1	TGCGCCAGCAGCCCGACAGGGGTGACCTCCCGGGGCGAGCAGTACTTC	CASSPTGVTSRGEQYF
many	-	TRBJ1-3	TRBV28	TGTGCCAGCAGCACTCCTGGAAACACCATATATTTT	CASSTPGNTIYF
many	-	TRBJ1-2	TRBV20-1	TGCAGTGCGGACAGACAGACCTTCTCTGGTAACTATGGCTACACCTTC	CSADRQTFSGNYGYTF
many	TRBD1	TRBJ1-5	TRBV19	TGTGCCAGTAGCGGCCGCGGGACAGTATTCCCATATAGCAATCAGCCCCAGCATTTT	CASSGRGTVFPYSNQPQHF
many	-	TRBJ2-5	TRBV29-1	TGCAGCGTTGAAGATCGCAGGCGGGAGACCCAGTACTTC	CSVEDRRRETQYF
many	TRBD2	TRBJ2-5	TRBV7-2	TGTGCCAGCAGCTTCACCGGGGCTAGCGGGGGTTGGGAGACCCAGTACTTC	CASSFTGASGGWETQYF
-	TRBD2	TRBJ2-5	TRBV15	TGTGCCACCAGCAGACCGGGACTAGCGGGAGAGACCCAGTACTTC	CATSRPGLAGETQYF
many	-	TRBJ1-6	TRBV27	TGTGCCAGCAGTTTCTTATCGGGACCAATTCAGGCCCTCCACTTT	CASSFLSGPIQALHF
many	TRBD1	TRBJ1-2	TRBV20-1	TGCAGTGCTATACAGGGGGCTCAAGGCTACACCTTC	CSAIQGAQGYTF
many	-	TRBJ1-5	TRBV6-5	TGTGCCAGCAGTTACAGGGAGGGTGGCCAGCCCCAGCATTTT	CASSYREGGQPQHF
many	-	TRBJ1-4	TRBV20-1	TGCAGTGCTAGCATTGATGAAAAACTGTTTTTT	CSASIDEKLFF
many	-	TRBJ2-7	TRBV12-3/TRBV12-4	TGTGCCAGCAGTTCCATGTACGAGCAGTACTTC	CASSSMYEQYF
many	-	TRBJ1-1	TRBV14	TGTGCCAGCAGCCAAGCAAAGGGAAGGACTGAAGCTTTCTTT	CASSQAKGRTEAFF
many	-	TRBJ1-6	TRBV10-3	TGTGCCATCAGTGAGTCGTCTAGGAAAAATTCACCCCTCCACTTT	CAISESSRKNSPLHF
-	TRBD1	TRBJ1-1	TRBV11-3	TGTGCCAGCAGCCCAGGGGGGGGACTGGAAGCTTTCTTT	CASSPGGGLEAFF
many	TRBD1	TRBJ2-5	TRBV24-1	TGTGCCACCAGTGATTCTAGGTTTCGGGTACAGGGGGAAGAGACCCAGTACTTC	CATSDSRFRVQGEETQYF
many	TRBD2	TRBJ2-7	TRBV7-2	TGTGCCAGCAGCCCGGGACTAGCGTATTCCTACGAGCAGTACTTC	CASSPGLAYSYEQYF
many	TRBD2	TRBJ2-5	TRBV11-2	TGTGCCAGCAGCTCCGGGGGGGCGATAGAGACCCAGTACTTC	CASSSGGAIETQYF
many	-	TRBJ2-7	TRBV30	TGTGCCTGGAGTGTGTGGGGGTCCTACGAGCAGTACTTC	CAWSVWGSYEQYF
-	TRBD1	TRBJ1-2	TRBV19	TGTGCCAATAGTATTTCCGGGACAGGGGTAGGCTATGGCTACACCTTC	CANSISGTGVGYGYTF
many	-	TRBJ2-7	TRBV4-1	TGCGCCAGCAGCCAAGATGGCTCAGGTTCGTCCTACGAGCAGTACTTC	CASSQDGSGSSYEQYF
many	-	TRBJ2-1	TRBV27	TGTGCCAGCAGCCGCGACAGGAAGCAGTTCTTC	CASSRDRKQFF
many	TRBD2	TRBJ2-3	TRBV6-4	TGTGCCAGCAAAGCGGGAGCCACAGATACGCAGTATTTT	CASKAGATDTQYF
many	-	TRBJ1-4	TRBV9	TGTGCCAGCAGCGTAGGGTTTGCTATAGATGAAAAACTGTTTTTT	CASSVGFAIDEKLFF
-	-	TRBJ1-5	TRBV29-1	TGCAGCTTGGAGGGAGATCGCAATCAGCCCCAGCATTTT	CSLEGDRNQPQHF
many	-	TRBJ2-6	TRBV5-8	TGTGCCAGCAGCTTGGGCCAGAGGGGGGTCCGTGGGGCCAACGTCCTGACTTTC	CASSLGQRGVRGANVLTF
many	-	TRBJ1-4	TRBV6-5	TGTGCCAGCAGTATTCAGGCAACTAATGAAAAACTGTTTTTT	CASSIQATNEKLFF
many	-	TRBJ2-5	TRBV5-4	TGTGCCAGCAGCTCCCCCGGGGGCCAAGAGACCCAGTACTTC	CASSSPGGQETQYF
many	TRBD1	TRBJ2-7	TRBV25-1	TGTGCCAGCAGTGCGGACAGGGGTTCCTACGAGCAGTACTTC	CASSADRGSYEQYF
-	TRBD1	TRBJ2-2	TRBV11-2	TGTGCCAGCAGCGTCTTCAGGGGGTACACCGGGGAGCTGTTTTTT	CASSVFRGYTGELFF
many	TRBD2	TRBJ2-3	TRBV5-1	TGCGCCAGCAGCTTGGGGCTAGCGGGAGGGCTTGTTGGAACAGATACGCAGTATTTT	CASSLGLAGGLVGTDTQYF
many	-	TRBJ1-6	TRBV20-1	TGCAGTGCTAGAGATTGGGGACACACGAATTCACCCCTCCACTTT	CSARDWGHTNSPLHF